This T cell receptor beta chain derives from a study of T cell responses to AZD1222 COVID-19 vaccine. Study-wide results and caveats: At study baseline, merely about 6 AZD1222 recipients were seropositive. Donors were mostly white British, more females; clonal diversity possibly underestimated.

TCRdb's copy holds only in-frame clones and misses some; the assay was immunoSEQ multiplex PCR. The sample holds 100,000 to 120,000 clones, approximately 88% seen once. The study pooled second doses at about 4 or about 12 weeks. With respect to this clone: Its antigen is undetermined.

This receptor was identified in an adult who received the AZD1222 COVID-19 vaccine. The sample in question was peripheral blood, obtained 28 days after the second AZD1222 dose.

DNA for the CDR3: TGTGCCAGCAGCTTAGTTAGACTACCCAGCAACACTGAAGCTTTCTTT. Its translation: CASSLVRLPSNTEAFF. The V call is TRBV7-2, the J call TRBJ1-1; D is undetermined. The ends were cut back, 1 base at V and 2 bases at J, with 14 bases in the middle. The CDR3 has 16 amino acids. CDR1 is SGHTA and CDR2 is FQGNSA in the germline V gene.